This T cell receptor (beta chain) was retrieved from a study of PD-1 blockade in mismatch repair-deficient tumors. Study background: Patients had 12 mismatch repair-deficient cancer types and were previously treated and progressing. General study findings and limits: After pembrolizumab, tumor-resident clones rose rapidly, then generally contracted before radiologic responses.

Sequencing used immunoSEQ multiplex PCR; TCRdb keeps in-frame clones, though not all of them. This table has 15,000 to 25,000 clones, roughly 80% appearing once. This clone was seen a few times. The antigen is unknown. PCR or immunohistochemistry showed mismatch repair deficiency in every enrolled patient. Three pembrolizumab responders had their TCRs sequenced. This clonotype originated in an adult with mismatch repair-deficient cancer. Specimen: PBMCs, collected 52 weeks after starting pembrolizumab.

In nucleotides, the CDR3 is TGTGCCAGTAGTATAAAGGGGGACGGGTACGAGCAGTACTTC. It yields the protein CASSIKGDGYEQYF. The chain employs TRBV19 and TRBJ2-7, with D possibly TRBD1 on 6 matching bases. CDR3 length: 14 residues. Trimming took 2 bases from V and 4 from J, leaving 12 bases between them. The V gene's germline CDR1 is LNHDA and CDR2 SQIVND (reference sequence).